The source of this T cell receptor (beta chain) is a study of blood T cell repertoires in COVID-19. Overall study context: Italy, Spain and the United States were the sources of the convalescent and acute COVID-19 samples. Nucleic acid was either cDNA or gDNA, and it came from T cells, B-cell-depleted T cells, or PBMCs.

V was trimmed by 4 bases and J by 10 bases, leaving 15 bases between them. CDR3 length: 14 amino acids. CDR1 and CDR2 from the germline V gene are SGHRS and YFSETQ. In the source study's methods: Researchers report that nucleated cell counts were estimated from reference gene primer amplification. Sequencing used immunoSEQ multiplex PCR; TCRdb keeps in-frame clones, though not all of them. That table is the source of V, J and clone size, and D and trimming were worked out from the DNA. This sample has over 200,000 clones; roughly nine tenths occur once, and the top ten carry around 6.9%. Sequencing input: peripheral blood. V is TRBV5-1 and J is TRBJ1-6, with TRBD1 as a possible D gene (5 bases). The TCR was taken from a man aged 55 to 70 who had recovered from COVID-19. CDR3 coding DNA: TGCGCCAGCAGCCCTGGGACTGAGGCCTCACCCCTCCACTTT. Translated, it gives CASSPGTEASPLHF.